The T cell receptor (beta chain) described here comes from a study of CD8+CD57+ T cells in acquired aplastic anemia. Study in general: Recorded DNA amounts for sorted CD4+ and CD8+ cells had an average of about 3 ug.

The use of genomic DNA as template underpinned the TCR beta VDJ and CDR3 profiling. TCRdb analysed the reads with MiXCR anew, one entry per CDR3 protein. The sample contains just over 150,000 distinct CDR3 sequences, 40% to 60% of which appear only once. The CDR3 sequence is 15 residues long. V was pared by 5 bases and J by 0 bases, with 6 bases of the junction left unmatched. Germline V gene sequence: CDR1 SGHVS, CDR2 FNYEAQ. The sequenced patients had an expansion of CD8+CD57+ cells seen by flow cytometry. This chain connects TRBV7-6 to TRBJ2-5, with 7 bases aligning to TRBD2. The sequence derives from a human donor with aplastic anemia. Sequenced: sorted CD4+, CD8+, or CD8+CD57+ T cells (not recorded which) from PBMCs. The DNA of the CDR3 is TGTGCCAGCAGCCCGACACTAGCGAACCAAGAGACCCAGTACTTC. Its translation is CASSPTLANQETQYF.